The 13 T cell receptor beta chains in this list originate from one sample, sequenced in a study of post-analysis software for immune sequencing data. Points from the study as a whole: The study found TRBV5-6, TRBV5-1 and TRBV20-1 among about 5 TRBV segments more frequent in patients than controls.

For these TCRs, the target antigens are not known. Unique molecular identifiers had been added to the TCR beta cDNA libraries. TCRdb recomputed calls from the PCR reads with MiXCR, one row per CDR3 protein. The sample gives some 800,000 distinct CDR3 sequences, 46% of which show up once; around 4.7% is in the top ten. Sequencing used blood. The source is a girl aged 5-17 years with multiple sclerosis.

J is TRBJ2-7 and V is TRBV10-3; 13 nucleotides match TRBD2. CDR3 length equals 16 residues. V was clipped by 2 bases and J by 3 bases; unmatched bases: 4. Germline CDR1 reads ENHRY; CDR2 reads SYGVKD. DNA for the CDR3: TGTGCCATCAGTGAGGGACTAGCGGGAGCGATCTACGAGCAGTACTTC. Its translation is CAISEGLAGAIYEQYF.

The gene calls are TRBV10-3 and TRBJ2-3, with 8 positions matching TRBD2. V lost 11 bases, J lost 4 bases, and 17 bases stayed unmatched. CDR1 is ENHRY and CDR2 is SYGVKD in the germline V gene. CDR3 length: 16 amino acids. The CDR3 region is CAVASGGGGPSDTQYF. CDR3 sequence (DNA): TGTGCCGTAGCCTCGGGGGGGGGAGGGCCATCAGATACGCAGTATTTT.

The CDR3 loop reads CSARGDLNEQFF. The DNA of the CDR3 is TGCAGTGCTAGAGGGGACCTCAATGAGCAGTTCTTC. The gene calls are TRBV20-1 and TRBJ2-1, with D possibly called TRBD1 or TRBD2 (5 bases each). The CDR3 spans 12 residues. The V gene lost 1 base and the J gene lost 6 bases, with 7 bases spanning the gap. CDR1 and CDR2 (germline): DFQATT, SNEGSKA (reference sequence).

This clonotype has more than one count but fewer than ten. The chain couples TRBV20-1 to TRBJ2-5; 15 nucleotides align to TRBD2. The CDR3 totals 18 residues. The V gene end was trimmed by 5 bases and the J gene end by 0 bases; junction bases not matched to a gene: 10. The germline V gene encodes CDR1 DFQATT and CDR2 SNEGSKA (reference sequence). CDR3 amino acids: CSAFLGLAGGPDQETQYF. DNA of the CDR3: TGCAGTGCTTTCCTCGGACTAGCGGGAGGGCCTGACCAAGAGACCCAGTACTTC.

This clonotype has only a few counts. The V gene is TRBV7-9, the J gene TRBJ2-7; 14 bases fit TRBD2. This CDR3 comprises 19 residues. The V segment lost 4 bases and the J segment 3 bases; nucleotides outside the gene matches: 14. Germline CDR1 is SEHNR and CDR2 is FQNEAQ (reference sequence). CDR3: CASSSPPGLAGVSGYEQYF. The CDR3 nucleotides are TGTGCCAGCAGCTCCCCTCCGGGACTAGCGGGAGTGAGCGGCTACGAGCAGTACTTC.

The chain links TRBV9 to TRBJ2-1, with 10 bases aligning to TRBD2. The V gene end was trimmed by 3 bases and the J gene end by 7 bases; junction bases not matched to a gene: 10. CDR1 SGDLS and CDR2 YYNGEE come from the germline V gene. The CDR3 has 16 residues. CDR3 sequence (DNA): TGTGCCAGCAGCGAGGTCCTAGCGGGAGATCGGAATGAGCAGTTCTTC. Translating it yields CASSEVLAGDRNEQFF.

The genes are TRBV12-5 and TRBJ2-7; D gene unclear. The DNA end favors TRBJ2-4, so the J call may be wrong. CDR3 length: 19 amino acids. The germline gives CDR1 LGHNT, CDR2 FRNRAP. The DNA for the CDR3 is TGTGCTAGTGGTTTGGTACGAGCCCTTCCCAGCCAGGCCAAAAACATTCAGTACTTC. Its protein is CASGLVRALPSQAKNIQYF.

The rearrangement uses TRBV11-1 and TRBJ2-2, with D perhaps assigned TRBD1 or TRBD2 (5 bases each). Trimming cost V 3 bases and J 0 bases, with 11 bases left between them. Germline V gene lookup returns CDR1 SGHAT and CDR2 FQDESV (reference sequence). The length of the CDR3 is 16 residues. CDR3 sequence: CASSLAGTANTGELFF. CDR3 sequence (DNA): TGTGCCAGCAGCTTGGCCGGGACCGCGAACACCGGGGAGCTGTTTTTT.

The chain couples TRBV18 to TRBJ2-7; TRBD1 agrees at 7 bases. The DNA end is a closer match to TRBJ2-5, so the J assignment may be wrong. The germline gives CDR1 KGHSH, CDR2 LQKENI. The CDR3 totals 15 residues. In nucleotides, the CDR3 is TGTGCCAGCTCACCCCGGGACAGCGAAAGTAGGACCCAGTACTTC. Translating it yields CASSPRDSESRTQYF.

This clonotype was seen more than once but under ten times. This chain joins TRBV28 and TRBJ1-2; D is uncertain. The CDR3 consists of 14 residues. Germline V lookup: CDR1 MDHEN, CDR2 SYDVKM. V was trimmed by 2 bases and J by 3 bases, leaving 10 bases between them. The CDR3 region is CASSLRGMYYGYTF. The CDR3 bases are TGTGCCAGCAGTTTACGAGGGATGTACTATGGCTACACCTTC.

In the case of this clonotype: At one end the junction does not follow the germline gene, possibly because of a read error. The V gene is TRBV10-2, the J gene TRBJ2-7; a weak D match, TRBD2 (5 bases). CDR1 and CDR2 (germline): WSHSY, SAAADI. CDR3 length: 14 residues. The CDR3 coding sequence is TGCACCAGCAGTGACTGGAGCGGACCTTACGAGCAGTACTTC. It specifies CTSSDWSGPYEQYF.

The chain uses TRBV29-1 and TRBJ2-1, with 11 bases that match TRBD2. Germline V gene data show CDR1 as SQVTM and CDR2 as ANQGSEA. This CDR3 spans 16 amino acids. J was trimmed by 2 bases and V by 3 bases; bases with no gene match: 6. The CDR3 sequence is CSVEEPTSGTYNEQFF. In DNA, the CDR3 is TGCAGCGTTGAGGAACCGACTAGCGGGACCTACAATGAGCAGTTCTTC.

The chain joins TRBV30 to TRBJ2-1; unclear D gene. The J call could be wrong; TRBJ2-7 is a better fit for the DNA end. The CDR3 length is 13 residues. Germline lookup yields CDR1 GTSNPN and CDR2 SVGIG (reference sequence). CDR3 in amino acids: CAWSGANSYEQYF. In DNA form, the CDR3 reads TGTGCCTGGAGTGGCGCTAACTCCTACGAGCAGTACTTC.